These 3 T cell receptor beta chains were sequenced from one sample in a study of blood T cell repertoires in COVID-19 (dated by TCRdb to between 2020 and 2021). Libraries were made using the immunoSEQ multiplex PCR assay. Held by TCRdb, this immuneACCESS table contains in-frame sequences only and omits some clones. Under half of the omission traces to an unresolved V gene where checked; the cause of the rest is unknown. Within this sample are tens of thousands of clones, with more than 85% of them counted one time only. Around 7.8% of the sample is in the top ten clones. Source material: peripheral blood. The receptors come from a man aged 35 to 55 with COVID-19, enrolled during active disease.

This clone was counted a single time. CDR3 amino acids: CASSQSFRGRSNQPQHF. For the CDR3, the DNA is TGTGCCAGCAGCCAATCCTTCAGGGGGCGAAGCAATCAGCCCCAGCATTTT. The rearrangement uses TRBV3-1 (or the pseudogene TRBV3-2) and TRBJ1-5; 8 bases align to TRBD1. The V segment lost 2 bases and the J segment 1 base; nucleotides outside the gene matches: 7. CDR1 is LGHDT and CDR2 is YNNKEL in the germline V gene (reference sequence). The CDR3 runs to 17 residues.

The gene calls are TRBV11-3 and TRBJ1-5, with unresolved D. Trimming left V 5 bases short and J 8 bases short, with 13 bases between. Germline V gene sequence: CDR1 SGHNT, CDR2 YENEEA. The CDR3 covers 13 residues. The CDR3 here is CASSIRHSEPQHF. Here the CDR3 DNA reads TGTGCCAGCAGCATAAGACATAGTGAGCCCCAGCATTTT.

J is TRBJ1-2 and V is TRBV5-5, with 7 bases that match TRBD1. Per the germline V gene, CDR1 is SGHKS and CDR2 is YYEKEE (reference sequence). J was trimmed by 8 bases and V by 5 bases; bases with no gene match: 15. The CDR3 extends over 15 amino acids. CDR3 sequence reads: CASSPRQGSLWGYTF. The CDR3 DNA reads TGTGCCAGCAGTCCCCGACAGGGATCACTTTGGGGCTACACCTTC.